The clone carrying this T cell receptor (beta chain) was picked up many times. The antigen is unknown. V lost 4 bases, J lost 4 bases, and 12 bases lay in between. This CDR3 has 14 amino acids. Germline V gives CDR1 LNHDA, CDR2 SQIVND (reference sequence). Amplification of TCR alpha and beta CDR3 regions from RNA used iRepertoire nested multiplex PCR. Input was 100-400 ng of tissue mRNA or PBMC total RNA. TCRdb analysed the multiplex PCR reads with MiXCR anew, one entry per CDR3 protein. Of 93,000 or so distinct CDR3 sequences listed, around 28% are singletons. This record belongs to a study of glioma-infiltrating T cells. Study results and caveats: Very few CDR3 sequences were shared between tissue and blood. Above-expected tissue-blood divergence occurred in all gliomas, most in low-grade ones.

The chain uses TRBV19 and TRBJ2-3; TRBD1 might be the D (6 bases). The TCR sequence derives from a human donor with low-grade glioma or glioblastoma, undergoing nonglioma brain surgery, or in good health (not recorded which). The specimen was glioma tissue, nonneoplastic brain tissue, or PBMCs (not recorded which). The CDR3 protein is CASSTGDVADTQYF. CDR3 DNA: TGTGCCAGTAGTACAGGGGATGTGGCAGATACGCAGTATTTT.